One and the same sample provided the 17 T cell receptor beta chains below, sequenced in a study of blood T cell repertoires in COVID-19. Assay used: immunoSEQ multiplex PCR; TCRdb lists only in-frame clones, some missing. The sample consists of 150,000 to 250,000 clones, approximately 84% of them appearing once. Sequenced material: PBMCs or T cells enriched from blood (not recorded which). These receptors all come from a man aged 40-55 years who had recovered from COVID-19.

The rearrangement joins TRBV10-3 to TRBJ2-1; TRBD1 might be the D (6 bases). Per the germline V gene, CDR1 is ENHRY and CDR2 is SYGVKD. The CDR3 length is 14 residues. The germline V and J ends were trimmed by 5 bases and 8 bases, with 16 bases remaining between them. This CDR3 is CAISTTGFGDEQFF. CDR3 bases: TGTGCCATCAGTACCACAGGGTTCGGGGATGAGCAGTTCTTC.

The V call is TRBV5-4, the J call TRBJ2-5, with 8 nucleotides matching TRBD1. Germline CDR1 reads SGHNT; CDR2 reads YYREEE (reference sequence). The length of the CDR3 is 15 residues. Germline trimming cut 5 bases from V and 5 bases from J; bases unmatched to any gene: 11. The CDR3 region has the DNA TGTGCCAGCAGATTTAATAGTGACAGGGGCGAGACCCAGTACTTC. Translated: CASRFNSDRGETQYF. The full variable domain, with the rest looked up from reference TRBV5-4 and TRBJ2-5, is ETGVTQSPTHLIKTRGQQVTLRCSSQSGHNTVSWYQQALGQGPQFIFQYYREEENGRGNFPPRFSGLQFPNYSSELNVNALELDDSALYLCASRFNSDRGETQYFGPGTRLLVL.

This chain links TRBV18 with TRBJ1-6; the match to TRBD1 covers 7 bases. Looked up from germline, CDR1 is KGHSH and CDR2 is LQKENI. The CDR3 sequence is 16 residues long. V shed 3 bases and J 10 bases; nucleotides not matched to a gene: 12. CDR3 sequence (DNA): TGTGCCAGCTCACCTCCGGGGTACAGGGGCTGGTCACCCCTCCACTTT. Translating it yields CASSPPGYRGWSPLHF. The complete variable domain, with remaining parts taken from reference TRBV18 and TRBJ1-6, reads NAGVMQNPRHLVRRRGQEARLRCSPMKGHSHVYWYRQLPEEGLKFMVYLQKENIIDESGMPKERFSAEFPKEGPSILRIQQVVRGDSAAYFCASSPPGYRGWSPLHFGNGTRLTVT.

V and J are TRBV7-9 and TRBJ2-7, with 8 bases aligning to TRBD2. Germline values: CDR1 SEHNR, CDR2 FQNEAQ (reference sequence). V was pared by 5 bases and J by 4 bases, with 7 bases of the junction left unmatched. The CDR3 contains 14 residues. CDR3 sequence reads: CASSDGLAIYEQYF. Here the CDR3 DNA reads TGTGCCAGCAGCGACGGACTAGCTATTTACGAGCAGTACTTC.

This chain uses TRBV12-3 or TRBV12-4 with TRBJ1-1; D call uncertain. The CDR3 is 12 residues long. V lost 3 bases to trimming and J lost 5 bases, with 7 bases between them. CDR3 amino acids: CASSLTGTEAFF. CDR3 coding DNA: TGTGCCAGCAGTTTGACTGGGACTGAAGCTTTCTTT.

This chain links TRBV7-8 with TRBJ1-2; 10 bases are shared with TRBD1. This CDR3 contains 16 residues. In germline, CDR1 is SGHVS, CDR2 FQNEAQ. Trimming cost V 5 bases and J 4 bases; bases outside gene matches: 10. The CDR3 DNA reads as TGTGCCAGCAGCCCCGGGACAGGGGCCCGAAGCTATGGCTACACCTTC. Translated: CASSPGTGARSYGYTF. The full variable domain, completed using reference TRBV7-8 and TRBJ1-2, is GAGVSQSPRYKVAKRGQDVALRCDPISGHVSLFWYQQALGQGPEFLTYFQNEAQLDKSGLPSDRFFAERPEGSVSTLKIQRTQQEDSAVYLCASSPGTGARSYGYTFGSGTRLTVV.

The gene calls are TRBV29-1 and TRBJ2-3; TRBD1 aligns across 7 bases. Germline V gene lookup returns CDR1 SQVTM and CDR2 ANQGSEA. The CDR3 is made up of 14 amino acids. V lost 7 bases to trimming and J lost 0 bases; unmatched junction nucleotides: 7. The CDR3 DNA reads as TGCAGCGGGGGACAGCTCCCCAGCACAGATACGCAGTATTTT. Its translation is CSGGQLPSTDTQYF.

The chain uses TRBV9 and TRBJ1-1, with D unclear. The V end lost 3 bases, the J end lost 1 base, and 10 bases lay between the germline ends. Germline CDR1 is SGDLS and CDR2 is YYNGEE. This CDR3 has 14 residues. The CDR3, as DNA: TGTGCCAGCAGCGCCCAGACACAGAACACTGAAGCTTTCTTT. Amino acids: CASSAQTQNTEAFF. Combining the CDR3 with reference TRBV9 and TRBJ1-1 gives the whole variable domain DSGVTQTPKHLITATGQRVTLRCSPRSGDLSVYWYQQSLDQGLQFLIQYYNGEERAKGNILERFSAQQFPDLHSELNLSSLELGDSALYFCASSAQTQNTEAFFGQGTRLTVV.

The V call is TRBV9, the J call TRBJ1-3, with TRBD1 identical over 7 bases. Looked up from germline, CDR1 is SGDLS and CDR2 is YYNGEE. CDR3 length: 14 residues. Germline trimming cut 8 bases from V and 1 base from J; bases unmatched to any gene: 6. Written as DNA, the CDR3 is TGTGCCAGTTCCGGGACAGAGTCTGGAAACACCATATATTTT. Its translation is CASSGTESGNTIYF.

V is TRBV5-1 and J is TRBJ1-6, with D possibly TRBD1 on 6 matching bases. This CDR3 region has 15 residues. V gave up 2 bases and J gave up 4 bases, with 10 bases separating them. Germline loops: CDR1 SGHRS, CDR2 YFSETQ. CDR3 residues: CASSLGQFYNSPLHF. CDR3 bases: TGCGCCAGCAGCTTAGGACAGTTTTATAATTCACCCCTCCACTTT.

This sequence joins TRBV7-6 and TRBJ2-1; 12 bases map to TRBD2. V lost 2 bases and J lost 5; bases outside the gene matches: 4. The CDR3 length is 16 residues. The germline CDR1 and CDR2 sequences are SGHVS and FNYEAQ. The CDR3 nucleotides are TGTGCCAGCAGCTTAAGGAGACTAGCGGGGGACAATGAGCAGTTCTTC. Translated: CASSLRRLAGDNEQFF. Using reference TRBV7-6 and TRBJ2-1 for the parts outside the CDR3, the full variable domain is GAGVSQSPRYKVTKRGQDVALRCDPISGHVSLYWYRQALGQGPEFLTYFNYEAQQDKSGLPNDRFSAERPEGSISTLTIQRTEQRDSAMYRCASSLRRLAGDNEQFFGPGTRLTVL.

The rearrangement uses TRBV3-1 (or the pseudogene TRBV3-2) and TRBJ1-2, with 10 bases that match TRBD1. The CDR3 is made up of 14 amino acids. With 3 bases clipped from V and 7 bases from J, the junction kept 5 bases outside the gene matches. The germline gives CDR1 LGHDT, CDR2 YNNKEL (reference sequence). The CDR3 here is CASSHAGTGVGYTF. CDR3 coding DNA: TGTGCCAGCAGCCATGCCGGGACAGGGGTTGGCTACACCTTC.

The chain couples TRBV24-1 to TRBJ2-3, with TRBD2 as a possible D gene (6 bases). The CDR3 is 17 residues long. CDR1 is KGHDR and CDR2 is SFDVKD in the germline V gene. Deletions cut 1 base from V and 7 bases from J, with 20 bases between. The CDR3 spells CATSDFRRDRGGYTQYF. The CDR3 coding sequence is TGTGCCACCAGTGATTTCCGGAGGGACCGGGGTGGATATACGCAGTATTTT.

The J gene is TRBJ2-7, the V gene TRBV7-2, with 7 bases lining up with TRBD2. Germline CDR1 is SGHTA and CDR2 is FQGNSA. V shed 5 bases, J shed 0 bases, and the junction held 4 bases outside the gene matches. CDR3 length: 14 amino acids. CDR3 region: CASSTGGLSYEQYF. Here the CDR3 DNA reads TGTGCCAGCAGCACGGGAGGCCTCTCCTACGAGCAGTACTTC.

This clone showed up just a few times. The V gene is TRBV19, the J gene TRBJ2-6; D might be TRBD1 (5 bases). Germline V gene lookup returns CDR1 LNHDA and CDR2 SQIVND (reference sequence). This CDR3 comprises 17 residues. V was cut by 4 bases and J by 2 bases, with 15 bases left in between. For the CDR3, the DNA is TGTGCCAGTAGTAAGGCAGGGATAATGCCTGGGGCCAACGTCCTGACTTTC. Translated: CASSKAGIMPGANVLTF.

The V and J genes are TRBV6-5 and TRBJ1-4; TRBD1 matches 8 bases. Germline CDR1 is MNHEY and CDR2 is SVGAGI. Losses at the gene ends were 10 bases for V and 10 bases for J; bases not matched to a gene: 11. The CDR3 has 13 amino acids. CDR3 DNA sequence: TGTGCCACCGCGGACAGGGCAGGCACAAAACTGTTTTTT. Protein product: CATADRAGTKLFF.

The CDR3 sequence is CASSYLDANTEAFF. Here the CDR3 DNA reads TGTGCCAGCAGCTACCTAGACGCGAACACTGAAGCTTTCTTT. The rearrangement uses TRBV5-4 and TRBJ1-1; no firm D call. CDR1 and CDR2 from the germline V gene are SGHNT and YYREEE (reference sequence). This CDR3 has 14 amino acids. V was clipped by 3 bases and J by 1 base, with 10 bases between them.